This TCR beta chain was identified during a study of cytotoxic CD8 clonotypes in ibrutinib-treated CLL. Study background: Investigators reported roughly 25 partial and 2 complete responses; after median 68 months, roughly 15 patients remained remitted and 12 progressed.

V dropped 5 bases and J dropped 1; count of bases not matched to a gene: 3. CDR1 and CDR2 (germline): SGHDT, YYEEEE. The CDR3 is 14 residues long. Sequencing used immunoSEQ multiplex PCR; TCRdb keeps in-frame clones, though not all of them. The repertoire holds approximately 70,000 clones, with 70% to 90% as singletons. The chain carries TRBV5-6 and TRBJ2-3; TRBD2 matches at 8 bases. The TCR sequence derives from a human donor with chronic lymphocytic leukemia. Source: PBMCs, taken at disease progression, from a patient treated with ibrutinib. For the CDR3, the DNA is TGTGCCAGCAGTCAAGCGGGGGGCACAGATACGCAGTATTTT. Protein sequence: CASSQAGGTDTQYF.